The subject of this entry is one TCR beta chain. Its antigen remains unidentified. The input lacks base qualities; no much larger clone sits a single base away. The data derive from a study of blood T cell repertoires in COVID-19 (TCRdb year 2020). Study-level background: Samples from collaborators originated in the United States, Italy and Spain and spanned both the acute and convalescent phases of COVID-19. The material from the prospective study consisted of cDNA or gDNA derived from T cells, B-cell-depleted T cells, or PBMCs. The dataset comprised deeply sampled blood TCRbeta repertoires from subjects exposed to, actively infected with, or recovered from COVID-19. A freely available public database, intended as a resource for researchers studying the immune response to SARS-CoV-2, is where the repertoires were released. Samples were obtained from the ongoing ImmuneRACE study (first 160 participants) and from some 1,200 subjects provided by 6 global collaborators. Sample metadata almost always included a de-identified subject ID, COVID-19 status, age in years and sex. Where HLA class I and class II types were available, the types were taken from metadata supplied by the sample provider, not from assay-based typing. Results the study describes overall, beyond this receptor: How much clinical and demographic metadata was included differed by source and by participant, and the metadata was provided uncurated.

TCRbeta CDR3 regions were amplified from genomic DNA by means of the immunoSEQ Assay, a bias-controlled multiplex PCR. The authors' pipeline ran thus. Within the assay, amplification of reference gene primers was used to estimate how many nucleated cells each sample contained. Sequence reads were collapsed and filtered to measure the absolute abundance of every unique TCRbeta CDR3 rearrangement. Productive Simpson clonality was computed per sample as the square root of Simpson's diversity index over productive rearrangements. Not all clones reach the TCRdb copy of this immuneACCESS table, which keeps in-frame sequences only. Checked studies attribute under half of the gap to unresolved V genes and leave the rest unexplained. The DNA gave D and trimming, while V, J and clone size come from that table. The sample data list around 250,000 clones, and around 85% of these were observed just once. The top ten hold about 9.3% of the sample.

Participants in the prospective study were enrolled through a virtual design, were aged about 18 to 100 years, and lived in 24 United States geographic areas. Cohort assignment in the prospective study relied on participant-reported clinical history from a screening survey and a study questionnaire. In the prospective study, whole blood, serum and a nasopharyngeal or oropharyngeal swab were collected from each participant by mobile phlebotomists. Additional blood draws and questionnaires over an approximately 2-month period could optionally be provided by prospective study participants. Prospective study blood samples were shipped either frozen or at room temperature before DNA extraction. CDR1 SGHRS and CDR2 YFSETQ are derived from the germline V gene. From the cysteine up to the phenylalanine, the CDR3 has a length of 14 residues. CDR3 DNA is the only sequence kept; it has 42 bases, read in frame from the first base. Germline trimming amounts to 1 base on V and 5 bases on J, with 5 as the count of junction bases outside the gene matches.

This sequence uses TRBV5-1 and TRBJ2-7; TRBD1 fits 8 bases in the junction. The sequenced material came from PBMCs or T cells enriched from blood (not recorded which). This TCR derives from a woman aged 45-65 years with acute COVID-19. This receptor carries the CDR3 CASSLQGQGHEQYF. In nucleotide form, the sequence is TGCGCCAGCAGCTTGCAAGGACAGGGACACGAGCAGTACTTC.